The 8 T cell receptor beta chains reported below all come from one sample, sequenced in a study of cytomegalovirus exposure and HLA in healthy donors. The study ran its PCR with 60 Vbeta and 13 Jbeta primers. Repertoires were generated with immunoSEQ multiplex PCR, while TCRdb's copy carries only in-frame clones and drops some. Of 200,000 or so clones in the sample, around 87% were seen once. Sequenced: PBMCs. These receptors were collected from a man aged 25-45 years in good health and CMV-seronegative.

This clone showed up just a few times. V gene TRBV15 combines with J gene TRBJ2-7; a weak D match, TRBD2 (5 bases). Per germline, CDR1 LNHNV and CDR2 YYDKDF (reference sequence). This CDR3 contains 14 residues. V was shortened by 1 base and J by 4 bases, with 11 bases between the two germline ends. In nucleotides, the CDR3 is TGTGCCACCAGCAGAGCCGGGGAGACATACGAGCAGTACTTC. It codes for CATSRAGETYEQYF.

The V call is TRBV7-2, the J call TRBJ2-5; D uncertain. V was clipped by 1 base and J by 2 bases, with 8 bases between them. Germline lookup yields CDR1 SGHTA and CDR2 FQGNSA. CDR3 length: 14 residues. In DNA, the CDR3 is TGTGCCAGCAGCTTAGGGGCAGCTCAAGAGACCCAGTACTTC. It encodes CASSLGAAQETQYF. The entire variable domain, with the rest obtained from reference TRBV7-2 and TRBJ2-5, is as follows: GAGVSQSPSNKVTEKGKDVELRCDPISGHTALYWYRQSLGQGLEFLIYFQGNSAPDKSGLPSDRFSAERTGGSVSTLTIQRTQQEDSAVYLCASSLGAAQETQYFGPGTRLLVL.

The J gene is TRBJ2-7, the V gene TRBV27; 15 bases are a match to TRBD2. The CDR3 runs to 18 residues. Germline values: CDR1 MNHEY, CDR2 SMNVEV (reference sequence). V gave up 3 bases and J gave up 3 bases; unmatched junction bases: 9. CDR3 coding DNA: TGTGCCAGCAGTTTCCGGACTAGCGGGAGGGCGACCGGCTACGAGCAGTACTTC. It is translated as CASSFRTSGRATGYEQYF.

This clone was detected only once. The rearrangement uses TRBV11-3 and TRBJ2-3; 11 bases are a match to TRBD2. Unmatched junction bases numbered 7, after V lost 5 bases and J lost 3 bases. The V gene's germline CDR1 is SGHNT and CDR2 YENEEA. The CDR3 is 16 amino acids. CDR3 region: CASSHSGTSGTDTQYF. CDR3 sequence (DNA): TGTGCCAGCAGCCATAGTGGGACTAGCGGAACAGATACGCAGTATTTT.

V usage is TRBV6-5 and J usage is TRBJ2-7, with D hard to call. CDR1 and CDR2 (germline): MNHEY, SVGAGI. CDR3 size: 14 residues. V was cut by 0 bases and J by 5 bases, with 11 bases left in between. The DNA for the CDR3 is TGTGCCAGCAGTTACTCTCCTATTTCGGACGAGCAGTACTTC. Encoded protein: CASSYSPISDEQYF.

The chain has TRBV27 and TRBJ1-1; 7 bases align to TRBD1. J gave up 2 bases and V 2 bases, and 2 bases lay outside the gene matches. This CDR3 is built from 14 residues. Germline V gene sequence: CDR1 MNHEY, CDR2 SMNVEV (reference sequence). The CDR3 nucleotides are TGTGCCAGCAGTTTAAGGGGGCTTAACACTGAAGCTTTCTTT. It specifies CASSLRGLNTEAFF.

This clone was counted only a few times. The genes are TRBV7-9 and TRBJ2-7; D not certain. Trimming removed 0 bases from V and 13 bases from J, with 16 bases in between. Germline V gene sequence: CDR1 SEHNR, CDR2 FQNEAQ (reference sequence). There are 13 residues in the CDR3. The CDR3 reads CASSLASQPRSYF. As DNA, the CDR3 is TGTGCCAGCAGCTTAGCGAGTCAACCCCGGTCCTACTTC. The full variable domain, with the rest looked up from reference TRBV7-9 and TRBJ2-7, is DTGVSQNPRHKITKRGQNVTFRCDPISEHNRLYWYRQTLGQGPEFLTYFQNEAQLEKSRLLSDRFSAERPKGSFSTLEIQRTEQGDSAMYLCASSLASQPRSYFGPGTRLTVT.

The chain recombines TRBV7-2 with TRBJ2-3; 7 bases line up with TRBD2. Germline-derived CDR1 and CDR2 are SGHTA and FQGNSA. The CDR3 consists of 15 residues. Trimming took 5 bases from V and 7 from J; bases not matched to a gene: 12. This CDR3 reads CASSRSGAQRYTQYF. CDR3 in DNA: TGTGCCAGCAGCCGAAGCGGGGCCCAGAGGTATACGCAGTATTTT.